One and the same sample provided the 13 T cell receptor beta chains below, sequenced in a study of cytomegalovirus exposure and HLA in healthy donors. Use of 60 Vbeta and 13 Jbeta primers characterized the PCR. Only in-frame clones appear in the TCRdb table, and some are missing; sequencing was by immunoSEQ multiplex PCR. The listing records 40,000 to 60,000 clones. Input material: PBMCs. The origin of the receptors is a man aged 40-49 years in good health and CMV-seropositive.

This chain joins TRBV7-2 and TRBJ1-1; perhaps TRBD1 as D (5 bases). This CDR3 is built from 15 residues. Germline-derived CDR1 and CDR2 are SGHTA and FQGNSA. The germline V and J ends were trimmed by 6 bases and 4 bases, with 18 bases remaining between them. The CDR3: CASSYKLRGPTEAFF. Here the CDR3 DNA reads TGTGCCAGCAGTTACAAACTTAGGGGCCCCACTGAAGCTTTCTTT.

This chain uses TRBV6-4 with TRBJ2-3; D ambiguous. The CDR3 is made up of 14 amino acids. The germline V and J ends were trimmed by 6 bases and 0 bases, with 10 bases remaining between them. CDR1 is MRHNA, CDR2 SNTAGT, per germline. CDR3 DNA sequence: TGTGCCAGCAGGAGCACAGCTAGCACAGATACGCAGTATTTT. Protein: CASRSTASTDTQYF.

The chain carries TRBV28 and TRBJ1-1; D is perhaps TRBD1 (6 bases). Germline lookup yields CDR1 MDHEN and CDR2 SYDVKM. V was trimmed by 7 bases and J by 8 bases, leaving 14 bases between them. The CDR3 runs 12 residues. The CDR3 protein is CASTPRGTEAFF. CDR3 DNA: TGTGCCAGCACCCCGCGGGGGACAGAAGCTTTCTTT.

The rearrangement links TRBV4-3 to TRBJ2-7; a possible D gene is TRBD2 (5 bases). Germline assignment: CDR1 LGHNA and CDR2 YSLEER. This CDR3 is 17 amino acids long. The ends were cut back, 2 bases at V and 5 bases at J, with 22 bases in the middle. CDR3 sequence: CASSQTKEDWRIDEQYF. DNA for the CDR3: TGCGCCAGCAGCCAAACAAAGGAGGATTGGAGGATCGACGAGCAGTACTTC.

This rearrangement joins TRBV28 to TRBJ2-7; TRBD2 matches 14 bases. Germline V gene data show CDR1 as MDHEN and CDR2 as SYDVKM. The junction had 9 bases not matched to a gene; V was cut back by 5 bases and J by 9 bases. CDR3 size: 15 residues. CDR3 DNA sequence: TGTGCCAGCAGTCAGGGGACTAGCGGGGGAGCTCGGCAGTACTTC. Encoded protein: CASSQGTSGGARQYF.

The rearrangement links TRBV5-6 to TRBJ2-7; TRBD1 matches at 9 bases. Germline trimming cut 4 bases from V and 6 bases from J; bases unmatched to any gene: 8. The CDR3 is made up of 14 amino acids. Germline lookup yields CDR1 SGHDT and CDR2 YYEEEE. As DNA, the CDR3 is TGTGCCAGCAGCCCCGGGACAGGGCATTTCGAGCAGTACTTC. As protein: CASSPGTGHFEQYF. The entire variable domain, with the rest obtained from reference TRBV5-6 and TRBJ2-7, is as follows: DAGVTQSPTHLIKTRGQQVTLRCSPKSGHDTVSWYQQALGQGPQFIFQYYEEEERQRGNFPDRFSGHQFPNYSSELNVNALLLGDSALYLCASSPGTGHFEQYFGPGTRLTVT.

The rearrangement joins TRBV7-2 to TRBJ1-1; no definite D call. V lost 2 bases to trimming and J lost 5 bases, with 6 bases between them. This CDR3 has 12 amino acids. CDR1 and CDR2 (germline): SGHTA, FQGNSA. The CDR3 loop is CASSLRGTEAFF. Here the CDR3 DNA reads TGTGCCAGCAGCTTACGAGGGACTGAAGCTTTCTTT.

The V gene is TRBV6-5, the J gene TRBJ1-1; unclear D gene. With 2 bases removed from V and 0 bases from J, the gap between germline ends came to 4 bases. The CDR3 is made up of 13 amino acids. Per the germline V gene, CDR1 is MNHEY and CDR2 is SVGAGI. The CDR3 DNA reads TGTGCCAGCAGTTACAGCGTGAACACTGAAGCTTTCTTT. It is translated as CASSYSVNTEAFF.

This clone is called medium-sized based on its frequency. The rearrangement links TRBV4-1 to TRBJ2-1, with D possibly TRBD2 on 6 matching bases. Germline V gene lookup returns CDR1 MGHRA and CDR2 YSYEKL. CDR3 length: 17 amino acids. V was clipped by 0 bases and J by 5 bases, with 17 bases between them. DNA for the CDR3: TGCGCCAGCAGCCAAGAGATAAACTTGGCTAGCGACAATGAGCAGTTCTTC. It encodes CASSQEINLASDNEQFF.

The chain couples TRBV30 to TRBJ1-5, with TRBD1 as a possible D gene (5 bases). The CDR3 sequence is 13 residues long. V was cut by 0 bases and J by 4 bases, with 7 bases left in between. Germline V CDR1 and CDR2: GTSNPN, SVGIG (reference sequence). The CDR3 nucleotides read TGTGCCTGGAGTGTGACAGTAAATCAGCCCCAGCATTTT. Translated: CAWSVTVNQPQHF.

The V gene is TRBV5-4, the J gene TRBJ2-5; 8 nucleotides agree with TRBD1. The V gene end was trimmed by 4 bases and the J gene end by 3 bases; junction bases not matched to a gene: 5. The CDR3 consists of 14 residues. From germline, CDR1 is SGHNT and CDR2 YYREEE (reference sequence). The CDR3 sequence is CASSLYRGEETQYF. Written as DNA, the CDR3 is TGTGCCAGCAGCCTTTACAGGGGGGAAGAGACCCAGTACTTC.

The V gene is TRBV4-2, the J gene TRBJ2-4, with 9 bases that match TRBD2. The CDR3 runs 15 residues. Germline V CDR1 and CDR2: LGHNA, YNFKEQ. Trimming took 0 bases from V and 6 from J; bases not matched to a gene: 3. The CDR3 loop is CASSQDPSGINIQYF. For the CDR3, the DNA is TGTGCCAGCAGCCAAGATCCTAGCGGGATAAACATTCAGTACTTC.

The chain combines TRBV4-3 with TRBJ1-1, with D hard to call. The germline V and J ends were trimmed by 0 bases and 2 bases, with 4 bases remaining between them. The length of the CDR3 is 13 residues. Germline V gene data show CDR1 as LGHNA and CDR2 as YSLEER. CDR3 in amino acids: CASSQDRNTEAFF. The CDR3 nucleotides read TGCGCCAGCAGCCAAGACAGAAACACTGAAGCTTTCTTT.